These 11 T cell receptor beta chains share one sample of origin, sequenced in a study of identical twins. TCRdb itself ran the 5' RACE reads through MiXCR, one entry per CDR3 protein. The sample consists of approximately 620,000 distinct CDR3 sequences, roughly 8% of them appearing once. Another study also made use of these data, one on yellow fever vaccine responses in identical twins.

What was sequenced was PBMCs. Receptors originate from a woman aged 18-30 years in good health.

This clonotype was found many times. The chain joins TRBV7-8 to TRBJ1-5; no clear D gene. V dropped 2 bases and J dropped 5 bases, with 19 bases sitting between them. The germline V gene has CDR1 SGHVS and CDR2 FQNEAQ. The CDR3 totals 17 residues. The CDR3 spells CASSLLYGGRVDQPQHF. The CDR3 DNA follows: TGTGCCAGCAGCTTACTTTACGGCGGGAGGGTTGATCAGCCCCAGCATTTT. The variable domain in full, completed from reference TRBV7-8 and TRBJ1-5, reads GAGVSQSPRYKVAKRGQDVALRCDPISGHVSLFWYQQALGQGPEFLTYFQNEAQLDKSGLPSDRFFAERPEGSVSTLKIQRTQQEDSAVYLCASSLLYGGRVDQPQHFGDGTRLSIL.

This clonotype was seen a few times. The chain recombines TRBV20-1 with TRBJ2-1; possible D gene TRBD2, 5 bases. The CDR3 covers 13 residues. The V and J ends lost 0 bases and 8 bases respectively, with 11 bases between them. Germline CDR1 is DFQATT and CDR2 is SNEGSKA (reference sequence). The CDR3 DNA reads as TGCAGTGCTAGAGATTTTGAGAGGGATGAGCAGTTCTTC. Its translation: CSARDFERDEQFF.

This clonotype has ten or more counts. The chain joins TRBV28 to TRBJ2-1, with unresolved D. This CDR3 contains 12 residues. Germline V gene data show CDR1 as MDHEN and CDR2 as SYDVKM. The ends were cut back, 3 bases at V and 5 bases at J, with 5 bases in the middle. DNA for the CDR3: TGTGCCAGCAGTTTGACCAACAATGAGCAGTTCTTC. Amino acids: CASSLTNNEQFF.

This chain uses TRBV29-1 with TRBJ2-2, with 12 bases matching TRBD2. The CDR3 contains 15 residues. Looked up from germline, CDR1 is SQVTM and CDR2 is ANQGSEA. V lost 3 bases and J lost 6; bases outside the gene matches: 5. The CDR3 region has the DNA TGCAGCGTTGAGCCCCTAGCGGGGGGGCCCGGGGAGCTGTTTTTT. This encodes CSVEPLAGGPGELFF.

This clonotype has only a few counts. This rearrangement joins TRBV27 to TRBJ2-7; D is undetermined. The CDR3 extends over 14 amino acids. CDR1 is MNHEY and CDR2 is SMNVEV in the germline V gene (reference sequence). Trimming removed 4 bases from V and 0 bases from J, with 10 bases in between. CDR3 region: CASSYNPVSYEQYF. The DNA for the CDR3 is TGTGCCAGCAGTTATAACCCCGTCTCCTACGAGCAGTACTTC.

In this sample, this clonotype turned up many times. The chain couples TRBV29-1 to TRBJ2-3, with D perhaps TRBD1 (5 bases). The CDR3 length is 14 residues. Trimming took 8 bases from V and 1 from J, leaving 16 bases between them. Per germline, CDR1 SQVTM and CDR2 ANQGSEA. This CDR3 is CSLPDSWGTDTQYF. Here the CDR3 DNA reads TGCAGCCTCCCCGACAGTTGGGGCACAGATACGCAGTATTTT.

This clonotype was detected ten times or more. The rearrangement uses TRBV6-2 or TRBV6-3 and TRBJ2-2, with 8 nucleotides matching TRBD2. V dropped 2 bases and J dropped 3; count of bases not matched to a gene: 5. Germline assignment: CDR1 MNHEY and CDR2 SVGEGT. This CDR3 region has 16 residues. The CDR3 DNA sequence: TGTGCCAGCAGTTACGGCGGGGGGCTTTACACCGGGGAGCTGTTTTTT. Translating it yields CASSYGGGLYTGELFF.

The chain combines TRBV20-1 with TRBJ2-2; D is unclear. The CDR3 has 13 amino acids. CDR1 is DFQATT and CDR2 is SNEGSKA in the germline V gene (reference sequence). V lost 7 bases and J lost 1, with 10 bases in between. The chain's CDR3 is CSGGARNTGELFF. The CDR3 nucleotides read TGCAGTGGAGGAGCTAGGAACACCGGGGAGCTGTTTTTT.

The sample holds many counts of this clonotype. This sequence joins TRBV6-2 or TRBV6-3 and TRBJ2-3, with TRBD2 matching over 8 bases. The CDR3 contains 14 residues. The ends lost 5 bases at V and 2 bases at J; junction bases unmatched: 3. CDR1 is MNHEY and CDR2 is SVGEGT in the germline V gene. CDR3 sequence: CASSTSGHTDTQYF. CDR3 DNA: TGTGCCAGCAGTACTAGCGGACACACAGATACGCAGTATTTT.

This clonotype has only a few counts. The genes are TRBV20-1 and TRBJ2-1, with D uncertain. Germline V CDR1 and CDR2: DFQATT, SNEGSKA (reference sequence). V dropped 0 bases and J dropped 0 bases, with 6 bases sitting between them. The CDR3 extends over 14 amino acids. This chain's CDR3 is CSARESPSYNEQFF. In nucleotides, the CDR3 is TGCAGTGCTAGAGAAAGCCCCTCCTACAATGAGCAGTTCTTC.

The rearrangement joins TRBV6-4 to TRBJ2-1; D is possibly TRBD1 (6 bases). The CDR3 runs 16 residues. CDR1 is MRHNA and CDR2 is SNTAGT in the germline V gene. V lost 5 bases, J lost 0 bases, and 14 bases lay in between. Here the CDR3 DNA reads TGTGCCAGCAGTACACAGGGCACCATCTCCTACAATGAGCAGTTCTTC. It yields the protein CASSTQGTISYNEQFF.